This record covers a single T cell receptor (beta chain). Its specificity is unknown. PCR was performed using 60 Vbeta and 13 Jbeta primers. TCRdb keeps only in-frame clones here, not all; method: immunoSEQ multiplex PCR. The sample holds 170,000 or so clones, 75% to 85% seen once. CDR3 length equals 15 residues. CDR1 and CDR2 from the germline V gene are SGHTA and FQGNSA. V was pared by 3 bases and J by 0 bases, with 10 bases between. The data were obtained in a study of cytomegalovirus exposure and HLA in healthy donors. Study conclusions and caveats: The study had only CMV serostatus as immune exposure information.

The chain links TRBV7-2 to TRBJ2-3; unclear D gene. The source is a boy younger than 18 in good health and CMV-seronegative. The sequenced material came from PBMCs. CDR3 protein: CASSFQSSSTDTQYF. For the CDR3, the DNA is TGTGCCAGCAGCTTCCAAAGCTCTAGCACAGATACGCAGTATTTT.